The text below deals with one T cell receptor beta chain. Its antigen remains unknown. Here immunoSEQ multiplex PCR was the method, and the copy in TCRdb shows in-frame clones only, minus some. The sample lists some 31,000 clones, approximately 90% seen once, with 2% to 3% in the top ten. This CDR3 spans 13 amino acids. The germline V gene encodes CDR1 ENHRY and CDR2 SYGVKD. The V gene end was trimmed by 7 bases and the J gene end by 5 bases; junction bases not matched to a gene: 4. The record originates from a study of T cells in tuberculosis. Study context: The T cells targeted glucose monomycolate, a mycobacterial lipid, via CD1B. Study-level results: Active tuberculosis TCR-alpha repertoires lay closer to GMM-specific TCRs than IGRA-negative controls, suggesting clonal expansion. Active tuberculosis patients had shorter CDR3-alpha; the beta difference was nonsignificant. A GMM-specific repertoire classifier reached about 90% accuracy, AUROC roughly 0.87.

Time point described: new active TB diagnosis, blood taken before or within 7 days of starting treatment. The sequencing used PBMCs, collected at tuberculosis diagnosis. The source of this sequence is an adult with tuberculosis. The chain uses TRBV10-3 and TRBJ2-3, with TRBD2 matching 9 bases. The CDR3 coding sequence is TGTGCCATCATGGGCGGGGGGGTAGATACGCAGTATTTT. Amino acid sequence: CAIMGGGVDTQYF.